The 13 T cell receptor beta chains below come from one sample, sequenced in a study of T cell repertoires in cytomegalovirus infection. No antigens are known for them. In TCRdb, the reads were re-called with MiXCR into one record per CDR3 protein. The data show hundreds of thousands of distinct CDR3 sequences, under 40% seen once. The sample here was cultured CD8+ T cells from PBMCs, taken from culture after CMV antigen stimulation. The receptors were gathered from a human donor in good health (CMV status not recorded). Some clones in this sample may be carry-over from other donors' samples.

The CDR3 DNA sequence: TGTGCCAGCAGCGTAGGGGGGACGGGCACAGATACGCAGTATTTT. Its translation is CASSVGGTGTDTQYF. The rearrangement joins TRBV9 to TRBJ2-3; D is possibly TRBD1 or TRBD2 (5 bases each). The CDR3 totals 15 residues. V shed 0 bases and J shed 1 base, with 9 bases lying between them. Germline assignment: CDR1 SGDLS and CDR2 YYNGEE.

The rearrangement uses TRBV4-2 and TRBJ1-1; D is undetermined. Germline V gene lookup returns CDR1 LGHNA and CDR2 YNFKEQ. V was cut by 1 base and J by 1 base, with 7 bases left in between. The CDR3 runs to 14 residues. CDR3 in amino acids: CASSQGWGNTEAFF. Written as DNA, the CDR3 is TGTGCCAGCAGCCAAGGTTGGGGGAACACTGAAGCTTTCTTT.

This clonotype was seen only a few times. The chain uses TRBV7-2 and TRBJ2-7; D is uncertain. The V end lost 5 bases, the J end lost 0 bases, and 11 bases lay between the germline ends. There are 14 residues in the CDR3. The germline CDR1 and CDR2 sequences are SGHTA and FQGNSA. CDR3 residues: CASSPNTLSYEQYF. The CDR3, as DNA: TGTGCCAGCAGCCCAAATACCCTCTCCTACGAGCAGTACTTC.

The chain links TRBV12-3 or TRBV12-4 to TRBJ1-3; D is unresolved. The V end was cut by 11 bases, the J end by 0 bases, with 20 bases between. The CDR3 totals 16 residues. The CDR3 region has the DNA TGTGCCGTCCCAATTACGACCGGCACCTCTGGAAACACCATATATTTT. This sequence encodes CAVPITTGTSGNTIYF.

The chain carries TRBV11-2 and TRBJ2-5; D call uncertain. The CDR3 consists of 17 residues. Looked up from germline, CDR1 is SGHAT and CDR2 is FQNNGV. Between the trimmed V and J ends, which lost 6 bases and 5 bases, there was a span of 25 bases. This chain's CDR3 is CASRPHVAGGVWETQYF. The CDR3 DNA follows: TGTGCCAGCAGACCACACGTGGCAGGTGGGGTCTGGGAGACCCAGTACTTC.

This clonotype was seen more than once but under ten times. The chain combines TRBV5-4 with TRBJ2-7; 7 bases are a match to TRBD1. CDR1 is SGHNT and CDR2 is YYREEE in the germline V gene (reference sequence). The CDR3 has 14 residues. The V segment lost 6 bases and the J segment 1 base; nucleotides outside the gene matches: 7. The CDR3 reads CASTRQGESYEQYV. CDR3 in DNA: TGTGCCAGCACCAGACAGGGCGAATCCTACGAGCAGTACGTC.

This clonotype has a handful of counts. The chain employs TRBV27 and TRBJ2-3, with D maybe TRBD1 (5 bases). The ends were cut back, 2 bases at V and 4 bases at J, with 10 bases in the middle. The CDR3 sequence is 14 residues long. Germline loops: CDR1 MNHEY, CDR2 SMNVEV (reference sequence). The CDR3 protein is CASSLSGAADTQYF. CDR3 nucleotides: TGTGCCAGCAGTTTAAGTGGGGCGGCAGATACGCAGTATTTT.

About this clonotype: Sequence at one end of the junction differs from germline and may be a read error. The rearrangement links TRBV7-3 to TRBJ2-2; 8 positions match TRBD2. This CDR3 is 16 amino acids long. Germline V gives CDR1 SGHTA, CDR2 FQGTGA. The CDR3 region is CASSDQRGKDTRELFF. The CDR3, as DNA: TGTGCCAGCAGCGACCAGCGGGGGAAGGACACCAGGGAGCTGTTTTTT. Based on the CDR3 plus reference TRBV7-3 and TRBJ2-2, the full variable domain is GAGVSQTPSNKVTEKGKYVELRCDPISGHTALYWYRQSLGQGPEFLIYFQGTGAADDSGLPNDRFFAVRPEGSVSTLKIQRTERGDSAVYLCASSDQRGKDTRELFFGEGSRLTVL.

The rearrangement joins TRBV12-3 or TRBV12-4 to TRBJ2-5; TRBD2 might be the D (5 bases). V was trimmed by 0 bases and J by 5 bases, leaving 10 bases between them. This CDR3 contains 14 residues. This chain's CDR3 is CASSLALAMETQYF. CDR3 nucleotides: TGTGCCAGCAGTTTAGCGCTAGCAATGGAGACCCAGTACTTC.

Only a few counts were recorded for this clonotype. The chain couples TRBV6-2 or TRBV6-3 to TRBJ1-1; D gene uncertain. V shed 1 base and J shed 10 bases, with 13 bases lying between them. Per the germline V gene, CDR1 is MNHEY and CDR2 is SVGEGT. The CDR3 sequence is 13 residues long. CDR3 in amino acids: CASSYFPPTGAFF. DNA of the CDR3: TGTGCCAGCAGTTACTTTCCCCCGACGGGAGCTTTCTTT.

The DNA for the CDR3 is TGTGCCAGCAGCTTAGTGTACGGCAGGGGGGCAAGCAATCAGCCCCAGCATTTT. Translating gives CASSLVYGRGASNQPQHF. The V and J genes are TRBV11-2 and TRBJ1-5; 7 nucleotides align to TRBD1. The V segment lost 1 base and the J segment 1 base; nucleotides outside the gene matches: 10. Germline values: CDR1 SGHAT, CDR2 FQNNGV. The CDR3 has 18 residues.

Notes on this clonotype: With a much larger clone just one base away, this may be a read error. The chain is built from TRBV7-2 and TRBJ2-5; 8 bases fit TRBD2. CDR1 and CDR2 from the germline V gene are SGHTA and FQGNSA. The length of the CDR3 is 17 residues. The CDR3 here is CASSSRGAGEDQKTQYF. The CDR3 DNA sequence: TGTGCCAGCAGCTCCCGAGGAGCGGGGGAGGACCAAAAGACCCAGTACTTC.

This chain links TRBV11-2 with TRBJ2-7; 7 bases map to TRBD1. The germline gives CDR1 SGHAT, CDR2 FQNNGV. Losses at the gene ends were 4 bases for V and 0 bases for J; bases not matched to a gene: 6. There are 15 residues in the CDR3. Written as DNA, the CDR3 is TGTGCCAGCAGCTCCTGGGACAGCAGCTCCTACGAGCAGTACGTC. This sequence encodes CASSSWDSSSYEQYV.